The 4 T cell receptor beta chains in this list originate from one sample, sequenced in a study of identical twins. TCRdb called the 5' RACE reads again in MiXCR, with one record for every CDR3 protein. The data hold roughly 700,000 distinct CDR3 sequences, with 8.5% to 9% observed a single time. These same records also appear under a second study, on yellow fever vaccine responses in identical twins.

The sequenced sample was PBMCs. These receptors came from a woman aged 18-29 years in good health.

This clonotype was counted only a few times. The chain employs TRBV7-2 and TRBJ2-2; 7 bases fit TRBD1. Germline V gene data show CDR1 as SGHTA and CDR2 as FQGNSA. The CDR3 length is 16 residues. Trimming took 0 bases from V and 4 from J; bases not matched to a gene: 5. The CDR3 reads CASSLAKGAATGELFF. CDR3 nucleotides: TGTGCCAGCAGCTTAGCGAAGGGGGCAGCCACCGGGGAGCTGTTTTTT.

The chain recombines TRBV7-3 with TRBJ2-5; 12 bases match TRBD2. Germline V gene data show CDR1 as SGHTA and CDR2 as FQGTGA. The CDR3 is made up of 19 amino acids. Unmatched junction bases numbered 14, after V lost 2 bases and J lost 4 bases. The CDR3 DNA is TGTGCCAGCAGCTTAGGCTCTAGCGGGGGGGCCAGGGATCGAGAGACCCAGTACTTC. It is translated as CASSLGSSGGARDRETQYF.

V and J are TRBV14 and TRBJ2-3; D possibly corresponds to TRBD2 (6 bases). The CDR3 length is 15 residues. Germline assignment: CDR1 SGHDN and CDR2 FVKESK. Trimming took off 1 base at V and 9 bases at J, with 17 bases between the two ends. The CDR3, as DNA: TGTGCCAGCAGCCAAGGACTAGGAGGTTCATGGACGCAGTATTTT. Translated, it gives CASSQGLGGSWTQYF.

The CDR3 nucleotides read TGTGCCACCAGCAGAGGGACCGCAGGCTATAATTCACCCCTCCACTTT. It is translated as CATSRGTAGYNSPLHF. The chain employs TRBV15 and TRBJ1-6, with D uncertain. Between the trimmed V and J ends, which lost 1 base and 3 bases, there was a span of 10 bases. The germline V gene has CDR1 LNHNV and CDR2 YYDKDF (reference sequence). This CDR3 spans 16 amino acids.